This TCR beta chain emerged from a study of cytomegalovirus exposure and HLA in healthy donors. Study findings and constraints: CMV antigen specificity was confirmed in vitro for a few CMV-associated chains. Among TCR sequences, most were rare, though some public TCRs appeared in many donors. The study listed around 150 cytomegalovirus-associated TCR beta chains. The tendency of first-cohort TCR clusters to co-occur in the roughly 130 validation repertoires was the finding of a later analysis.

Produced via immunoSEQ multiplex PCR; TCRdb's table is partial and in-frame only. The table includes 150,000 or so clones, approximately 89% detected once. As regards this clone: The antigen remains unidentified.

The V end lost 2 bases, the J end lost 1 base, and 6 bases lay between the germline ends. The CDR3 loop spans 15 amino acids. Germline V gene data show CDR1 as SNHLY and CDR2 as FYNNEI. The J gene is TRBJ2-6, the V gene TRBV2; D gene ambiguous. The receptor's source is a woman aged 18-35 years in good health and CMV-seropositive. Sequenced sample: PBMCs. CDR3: CASSEHESGANVLTF. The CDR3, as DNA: TGTGCCAGCAGTGAACACGAGTCTGGGGCCAACGTCCTGACTTTC.